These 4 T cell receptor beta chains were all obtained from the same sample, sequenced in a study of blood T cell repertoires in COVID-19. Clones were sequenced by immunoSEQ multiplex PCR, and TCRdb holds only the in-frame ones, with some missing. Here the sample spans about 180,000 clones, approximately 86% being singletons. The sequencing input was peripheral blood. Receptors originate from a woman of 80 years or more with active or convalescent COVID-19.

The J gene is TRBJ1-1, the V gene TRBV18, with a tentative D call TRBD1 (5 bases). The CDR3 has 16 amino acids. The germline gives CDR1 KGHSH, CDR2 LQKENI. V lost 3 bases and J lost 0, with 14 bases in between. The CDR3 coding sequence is TGTGCCAGCTCACCGTCGGGGGTTCGATTGAACACTGAAGCTTTCTTT. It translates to CASSPSGVRLNTEAFF. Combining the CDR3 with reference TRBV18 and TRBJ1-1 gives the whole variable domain NAGVMQNPRHLVRRRGQEARLRCSPMKGHSHVYWYRQLPEEGLKFMVYLQKENIIDESGMPKERFSAEFPKEGPSILRIQQVVRGDSAAYFCASSPSGVRLNTEAFFGQGTRLTVV.

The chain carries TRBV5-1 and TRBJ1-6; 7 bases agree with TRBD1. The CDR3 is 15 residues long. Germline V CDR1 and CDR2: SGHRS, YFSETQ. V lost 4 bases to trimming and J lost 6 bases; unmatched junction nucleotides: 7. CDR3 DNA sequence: TGCGCCAGCAGCCCCTTGACAGGGAGTAATTCACCCCTCCACTTT. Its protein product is CASSPLTGSNSPLHF.

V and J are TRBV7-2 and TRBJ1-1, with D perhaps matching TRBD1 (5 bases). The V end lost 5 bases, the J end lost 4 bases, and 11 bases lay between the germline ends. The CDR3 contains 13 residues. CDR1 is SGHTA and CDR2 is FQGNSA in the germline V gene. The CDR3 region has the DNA TGTGCCAGCAGCCAAGGGGTAGGCACTGAAGCTTTCTTT. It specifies CASSQGVGTEAFF.

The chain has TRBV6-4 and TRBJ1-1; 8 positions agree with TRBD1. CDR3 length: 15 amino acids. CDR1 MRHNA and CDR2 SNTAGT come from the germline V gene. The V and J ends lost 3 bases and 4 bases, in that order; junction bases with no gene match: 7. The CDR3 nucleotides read TGTGCCAGCAGTGAACGCGACAGGGGAGGCACTGAAGCTTTCTTT. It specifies CASSERDRGGTEAFF.